One sample yielded the 25 T cell receptor beta chains listed below, sequenced in a study of identical twins. TCRdb re-analysed the 5' RACE reads in MiXCR, keeping a single row per CDR3 protein. The sample contains about 890,000 distinct CDR3 sequences, roughly an eighth of which appear only once. This sample also appeared in a second study, on yellow fever vaccine responses in identical twins.

Sequences were obtained from PBMCs. These receptor sequences come from a woman younger than 35 in good health.

This chain uses TRBV10-3 with TRBJ2-1; 12 bases line up with TRBD2. The CDR3 consists of 15 residues. V shed 6 bases, J shed 7 bases, and the junction held 7 bases outside the gene matches. CDR1 ENHRY and CDR2 SYGVKD come from the germline V gene. The CDR3 here is CAIRRTSGTRNEQFF. CDR3 sequence (DNA): TGTGCCATCAGAAGGACTAGCGGGACTCGAAATGAGCAGTTCTTC.

This chain connects TRBV20-1 to TRBJ2-2; no reliable D call. Trimming stripped 1 base from V and 4 bases from J, with 7 bases between. The germline CDR1 and CDR2 sequences are DFQATT and SNEGSKA (reference sequence). The CDR3 is 13 residues long. The CDR3 sequence: CSARAPITGELFF. CDR3 sequence (DNA): TGCAGTGCTAGAGCCCCAATCACCGGGGAGCTGTTTTTT.

Only a few counts were recorded for this clonotype. CDR3 residues: CASSQLPAYNEQFF. The CDR3 coding sequence is TGTGCCAGCAGCCAGTTACCGGCTTACAATGAGCAGTTCTTC. This sequence joins TRBV28 and TRBJ2-1, with unresolved D. Germline CDR1 is MDHEN and CDR2 is SYDVKM. The CDR3 spans 14 residues. Trimming took off 6 bases at V and 4 bases at J, with 13 bases between the two ends.

CDR3 in amino acids: CASSVATGQPSEQFF. DNA for the CDR3: TGTGCCAGCAGCGTAGCTACGGGGCAACCCAGCGAGCAGTTCTTC. The chain uses TRBV9 and TRBJ2-1; either TRBD1 or TRBD2 may fit D (5 bases each). The germline V gene has CDR1 SGDLS and CDR2 YYNGEE. The CDR3 spans 15 residues. Trimming pared 0 bases from V and 10 bases from J, leaving 17 bases between.

This clonotype was observed a few times. The chain carries TRBV6-2 or TRBV6-3 and TRBJ1-6; 7 positions match TRBD1. Germline-derived CDR1 and CDR2 are MNHEY and SVGEGT. CDR3 length equals 21 residues. The junction had 20 bases not matched to a gene; V was cut back by 6 bases and J by 0 bases. CDR3 coding DNA: TGTGCCAGCAGCAATCAGATTCTACGGGACAGACCGAGCTCCTATAATTCACCCCTCCACTTT. Its protein product is CASSNQILRDRPSSYNSPLHF.

This clonotype was counted only a few times. V and J are TRBV29-1 and TRBJ2-1; 9 positions agree with TRBD1. Germline-derived CDR1 and CDR2 are SQVTM and ANQGSEA. Unmatched junction bases numbered 6, after V lost 0 bases and J lost 6 bases. CDR3 length: 15 residues. The CDR3 loop is CSVEDRDRAVNEQFF. CDR3 bases: TGCAGCGTTGAAGATCGGGACAGGGCGGTCAATGAGCAGTTCTTC.

As regards this clonotype: A read error may be the cause here, since a much bigger clone is one base away. The chain carries TRBV12-3 or TRBV12-4 and TRBJ1-1; D is undetermined. V was trimmed by 2 bases and J by 6 bases, leaving 7 bases between them. This CDR3 has 12 amino acids. The CDR3 nucleotides read TGTGCCAGCAGTTTATTGGGGTCTGAAGCTTTCTTT. Translating it yields CASSLLGSEAFF.

This sequence joins TRBV19 and TRBJ2-4, with 10 bases that match TRBD2. Germline V gene sequence: CDR1 LNHDA, CDR2 SQIVND (reference sequence). This CDR3 spans 14 amino acids. V gave up 8 bases and J gave up 2 bases; unmatched junction bases: 3. The CDR3 is CASQAGGTKNIQYF. The CDR3 region has the DNA TGTGCCAGTCAAGCGGGGGGGACCAAAAACATTCAGTACTTC.

This clonotype was seen at least ten times. The V and J genes are TRBV29-1 and TRBJ2-2; D not resolved. CDR1 SQVTM and CDR2 ANQGSEA come from the germline V gene. Trimming cost V 4 bases and J 3 bases, with 9 bases left between them. The CDR3 has 13 residues. The chain's CDR3 is CSVAGLYTGELFF. Written as DNA, the CDR3 is TGCAGCGTTGCCGGGCTCTACACCGGGGAGCTGTTTTTT.

The chain joins TRBV5-1 to TRBJ1-5, with no clear D. This CDR3 has 13 residues. In germline, CDR1 is SGHRS, CDR2 YFSETQ. Deletions cut 0 bases from V and 9 bases from J, with 10 bases between. The CDR3 DNA sequence: TGCGCCAGCAGCTTGGTCCCTGGGAGGCCCCAGCATTTT. It is translated as CASSLVPGRPQHF.

This clonotype was counted only a few times. V usage is TRBV4-1 and J usage is TRBJ2-3; 10 bases match TRBD2. There are 18 residues in the CDR3. V shed 5 bases, J shed 4 bases, and the junction held 15 bases outside the gene matches. From germline, CDR1 is MGHRA and CDR2 YSYEKL. CDR3 sequence reads: CASSFIARSGGASDTQYF. In DNA form, the CDR3 reads TGCGCCAGCAGCTTCATTGCCCGGAGCGGGGGGGCCTCAGATACGCAGTATTTT.

This clonotype was counted a few times. V and J are TRBV5-1 and TRBJ2-5; D might be TRBD1 (5 bases). The germline V and J ends were trimmed by 5 bases and 2 bases, with 10 bases remaining between them. The CDR3 totals 13 residues. Germline V gene sequence: CDR1 SGHRS, CDR2 YFSETQ. The CDR3 DNA reads as TGCGCCAGCAGAACTCAGGGTCAAGAGACCCAGTACTTC. It is translated as CASRTQGQETQYF.

This clonotype has a handful of counts. The rearrangement links TRBV29-1 to TRBJ1-5; D is perhaps TRBD1 (6 bases). The germline CDR1 and CDR2 sequences are SQVTM and ANQGSEA. The V end was cut by 5 bases, the J end by 6 bases, with 17 bases between. The CDR3 has 14 residues. The CDR3 DNA sequence: TGCAGCGTTACTACAGGGTTAATCGGTCAGCCCCAGCATTTT. Translated, it gives CSVTTGLIGQPQHF. Full variable domain (rest looked up from reference TRBV29-1 and TRBJ1-5): SAVISQKPSRDICQRGTSLTIQCQVDSQVTMMFWYRQQPGQSLTLIATANQGSEATYESGFVIDKFPISRPNLTFSTLTVSNMSPEDSSIYLCSVTTGLIGQPQHFGDGTRLSIL.

This clonotype was counted ten times or more. The chain joins TRBV12-3 or TRBV12-4 to TRBJ2-3, with 8 positions matching TRBD2. This CDR3 is 15 amino acids long. V was clipped by 4 bases and J by 5 bases; unmatched bases: 8. DNA of the CDR3: TGTGCCAGCAGTTCGCGGGGGGAACACAGAGATACGCAGTATTTT. Residues: CASSSRGEHRDTQYF.

This clonotype was seen more than once but under ten times. The rearrangement joins TRBV5-6 to TRBJ2-1; 8 nucleotides line up with TRBD1. J gave up 0 bases and V 4 bases, and 9 bases lay outside the gene matches. From germline, CDR1 is SGHDT and CDR2 YYEEEE. This CDR3 is 17 amino acids long. CDR3 sequence: CASSVRDRRSSYNEQFF. In DNA form, the CDR3 reads TGTGCCAGCAGCGTGAGGGACAGGCGCAGCTCCTACAATGAGCAGTTCTTC. Variable domain in full (rest from reference TRBV5-6 and TRBJ2-1): DAGVTQSPTHLIKTRGQQVTLRCSPKSGHDTVSWYQQALGQGPQFIFQYYEEEERQRGNFPDRFSGHQFPNYSSELNVNALLLGDSALYLCASSVRDRRSSYNEQFFGPGTRLTVL.

The DNA of the CDR3 is TGTGCCAGTAGGGACTCTACTCAAGAGACCCAGTACTTC. Its translation is CASRDSTQETQYF. V and J are TRBV28 and TRBJ2-5, with a possible D match to TRBD2 (6 bases). The V end was cut by 9 bases, the J end by 2 bases, with 13 bases between. Germline CDR1 is MDHEN and CDR2 is SYDVKM. The CDR3 has 13 amino acids.

This clonotype was counted at least ten times. The genes are TRBV4-1 and TRBJ2-1; 8 bases fit TRBD2. Germline-derived CDR1 and CDR2 are MGHRA and YSYEKL. The V and J ends lost 1 base and 1 base, in that order; junction bases with no gene match: 6. The CDR3 is 17 residues long. The CDR3 protein is CASSQVPAGVSYNEQFF. In DNA form, the CDR3 reads TGCGCCAGCAGCCAAGTCCCAGCGGGAGTTTCCTACAATGAGCAGTTCTTC.

This clonotype was picked up a small number of times. The chain links TRBV7-8 to TRBJ2-1; D unclear. Per germline, CDR1 SGHVS and CDR2 FQNEAQ. CDR3 length: 13 amino acids. Trimming pared 4 bases from V and 9 bases from J, leaving 13 bases between. Here the CDR3 reads CASSYSIRGEQFF. Written as DNA, the CDR3 is TGTGCCAGCAGCTATTCAATCAGAGGTGAGCAGTTCTTC.

V gene TRBV2 combines with J gene TRBJ1-1; TRBD1 might be the D (5 bases). The V and J ends lost 0 bases and 6 bases respectively, with 14 bases between them. The CDR3 contains 15 residues. CDR1 SNHLY and CDR2 FYNNEI come from the germline V gene. Here the CDR3 reads CASSEAVQGVAEAFF. CDR3 nucleotide sequence: TGTGCCAGCAGTGAAGCGGTCCAGGGAGTAGCTGAAGCTTTCTTT.

This clonotype has a handful of counts. V is TRBV7-6 and J is TRBJ2-7; D remains ambiguous. CDR3 length equals 14 residues. Germline CDR1 and CDR2: SGHVS and FNYEAQ. The germline V and J ends were trimmed by 5 bases and 1 base, with 12 bases remaining between them. This CDR3 is CASSPRWDSYEQYF. The CDR3 coding sequence is TGTGCCAGCAGCCCCAGGTGGGATTCCTACGAGCAGTACTTC.

The table lists this clonotype with a few counts. V is TRBV20-1 and J is TRBJ2-3; 8 positions agree with TRBD2. Per the germline V gene, CDR1 is DFQATT and CDR2 is SNEGSKA (reference sequence). Trimming cost V 0 bases and J 5 bases; bases outside gene matches: 7. The CDR3 length is 15 residues. CDR3 DNA sequence: TGCAGTGCTAGAGATAGCGGGACAAGTATAGATACGCAGTATTTT. It codes for CSARDSGTSIDTQYF.

This sequence joins TRBV28 and TRBJ1-2; 7 nucleotides align to TRBD1. CDR3 length: 17 residues. The trim removed 6 bases at V and 0 bases at J, leaving 13 bases unmatched. Germline values: CDR1 MDHEN, CDR2 SYDVKM. DNA for the CDR3: TGTGCCAGCAGCTTGGACCGAATACAGGGGACTAACTATGGCTACACCTTC. It encodes CASSLDRIQGTNYGYTF.

This clonotype was observed a few times. The chain recombines TRBV11-2 with TRBJ2-2; the D is unclear. The CDR3 totals 16 residues. V was clipped by 5 bases and J by 1 base, with 14 bases between them. Germline assignment: CDR1 SGHAT and CDR2 FQNNGV. CDR3 sequence (DNA): TGTGCCAGCAGCCCCCGACAAACTCTGAACACCGGGGAGCTGTTTTTT. Its protein is CASSPRQTLNTGELFF.

In this sample, this clonotype turned up a few times. The chain uses TRBV5-1 and TRBJ2-5; 7 nucleotides match TRBD1. J lost 5 bases, V lost 6 bases, and 16 bases had no gene match. Per germline, CDR1 SGHRS and CDR2 YFSETQ. This CDR3 is 16 amino acids long. The CDR3 reads CASTQVTGVGMETQYF. CDR3 DNA: TGCGCCAGCACCCAAGTTACAGGGGTCGGGATGGAGACCCAGTACTTC.

This clonotype was detected only a few times. CDR3 DNA: TGTGCCAGCTCAGCGGGACTAGTGTTCTACAATGAGCAGTTCTTC. Protein product: CASSAGLVFYNEQFF. The V call is TRBV18, the J call TRBJ2-1, with 8 bases matching TRBD2. V was clipped by 5 bases and J by 3 bases; unmatched bases: 6. CDR1 is KGHSH and CDR2 is LQKENI in the germline V gene. The CDR3 runs to 15 residues.